This T cell receptor beta chain comes out of a study of T cell responses to AZD1222 COVID-19 vaccine. Study conclusions and caveats: A reported finding is that nearly half of spike-specific TCRs target unmutated variant regions. The peak T cell response came first, and repertoires were sampled only after it.

Using immunoSEQ multiplex PCR, the repertoire was profiled, and TCRdb retains in-frame clones only, with some absent. The sample has some 150,000 clones, 85% to 95% seen once. In the case of this clone: Its antigen remains unidentified.

The sample here was peripheral blood, taken on day 0 of AZD1222 vaccination. The sequence derives from an adult in good health.

The CDR3 spells CSAGQGRGTIYF. The CDR3 bases are TGCAGCGCGGGACAGGGCCGGGGCACCATATATTTT. V and J are TRBV29-1 and TRBJ1-3; 9 nucleotides agree with TRBD1. CDR1 is SQVTM and CDR2 is ANQGSEA in the germline V gene. The CDR3 has 12 residues. After removal of 7 bases from V and 9 bases from J, the junction contained 7 bases not matched to a gene.